The TCR beta chain under discussion was sequenced for a study of CD8 T cells in Susac syndrome. After extraction with the RNeasy kit, 0.5 to 1 ug of the RNA was reverse transcribed using random hexamers. MiXCR, run by TCRdb on the immunoSEQ multiplex PCR reads, gives a single entry per CDR3 protein. This table has a few hundred thousand distinct CDR3 sequences, about 93% appearing once. Germline CDR1 is SQVTM and CDR2 is ANQGSEA. V lost 8 bases, J lost 2 bases, and 14 bases lay in between. There are 13 residues in the CDR3. Sequencing was performed on CD8+ T cells from PBMCs. This chain links TRBV29-1 with TRBJ2-3, with a possible D match to TRBD1 (6 bases). The sequence derives from a human donor with multiple sclerosis. CDR3 loop: CSSTGFDTDTQYF. DNA for the CDR3: TGCAGCTCTACAGGGTTCGACACAGATACGCAGTATTTT.